This TCR beta chain emerged from a study of blood T cells in healthy people across ages. V was shortened by 6 bases and J by 4 bases, with 7 bases between the two germline ends. Germline CDR1 and CDR2: SNHLY and FYNNEI. The CDR3 runs to 12 residues. A second about 7 to 11 cycle PCR used barcoded and J-beta primers. TCRdb redid the calling of the 5' RACE reads with MiXCR, one entry per CDR3 protein. In the table there are 850,000 to 1,300,000 distinct CDR3 sequences, around 45% of which are singletons. This clonotype appeared a single time. This TCR was recovered from a woman in her fifties or sixties in good health. J is TRBJ2-4 and V is TRBV2; D call uncertain. The specimen sequenced was blood. The CDR3 coding sequence is TGTGCCAGCAGAGACATGAAAAACATTCAGTACTTC. Protein sequence: CASRDMKNIQYF.